Each of the 7 T cell receptor beta chains below was sequenced from the same sample in a study of CD8 T cells in Susac syndrome. Random hexamers were used to reverse transcribe 0.5 to 1 ug of RNA. TCRdb used MiXCR to reprocess the immunoSEQ multiplex PCR reads, holding one entry per CDR3 protein. The table records about 150,000 distinct CDR3 sequences, 94% of them present only once. The source material was CD8+ T cells from PBMCs. The receptors were sampled from a human donor with multiple sclerosis.

The rearrangement joins TRBV15 to TRBJ1-5; 8 bases are a match to TRBD1. Germline V CDR1 and CDR2: LNHNV, YYDKDF (reference sequence). The CDR3 covers 14 residues. V shed 4 bases, J shed 7 bases, and the junction held 6 bases outside the gene matches. DNA of the CDR3: TGTGCCACCAGCACGCCGGACAGGGTCCAGCCCCAGCATTTT. Its protein product is CATSTPDRVQPQHF.

The CDR3 sequence is CSVERDRPHEQYF. Written as DNA, the CDR3 is TGCAGCGTTGAAAGGGACAGGCCCCACGAGCAGTACTTC. The chain joins TRBV29-1 to TRBJ2-7; 8 positions agree with TRBD1. Trimming cost V 2 bases and J 5 bases; bases outside gene matches: 5. The V gene's germline CDR1 is SQVTM and CDR2 ANQGSEA. The CDR3 has 13 residues.

This chain joins TRBV28 and TRBJ2-5, with 8 bases matching TRBD2. V trimming: 2 bases; J trimming: 5 bases; junction bases outside the gene matches: 4. Germline V lookup: CDR1 MDHEN, CDR2 SYDVKM. This CDR3 has 14 amino acids. The CDR3 nucleotides are TGTGCCAGCAGTTTACGGGGGGGTTGGGAGACCCAGTACTTC. It is translated as CASSLRGGWETQYF.

V is TRBV4-1 and J is TRBJ2-7; maybe TRBD2 (6 bases). Deletions cut 1 base from V and 6 bases from J, with 10 bases between. The CDR3 loop spans 13 amino acids. Germline-derived CDR1 and CDR2 are MGHRA and YSYEKL. The CDR3 loop is CASSQGVTSEQYF. DNA for the CDR3: TGCGCCAGCAGCCAAGGGGTGACTAGCGAGCAGTACTTC.

The rearrangement uses TRBV30 and TRBJ1-2; D is unresolved. V was trimmed by 2 bases and J by 3 bases, leaving 22 bases between them. This CDR3 region has 17 residues. The germline CDR1 and CDR2 sequences are GTSNPN and SVGIG (reference sequence). The CDR3 spells CAWSPSWVAHLDYGYTF. DNA for the CDR3: TGTGCCTGGAGTCCCTCCTGGGTTGCTCACTTAGACTATGGCTACACCTTC.

This clonotype was seen just once. V is TRBV20-1 and J is TRBJ1-5, with D perhaps TRBD1 (5 bases). The length of the CDR3 is 14 residues. CDR1 DFQATT and CDR2 SNEGSKA come from the germline V gene (reference sequence). In DNA, the CDR3 is TGCAGCGCCTTCCCGGGACGGAACAATCAGCCCCAGCATTTT. This encodes CSAFPGRNNQPQHF.

CDR3 bases: TGTGCCAGCAGCTTGACTAGCGGCCCCGTGAGTGAGCAGTTCTTC. Translation: CASSLTSGPVSEQFF. The chain has TRBV7-3 and TRBJ2-1, with 9 bases fitting TRBD2. Germline CDR1 reads SGHTA; CDR2 reads FQGTGA. V shed 3 bases, J shed 9 bases, and the junction held 9 bases outside the gene matches. The CDR3 is 15 residues long.